Sequencing of this TCR beta chain was carried out in a study of naive and memory T cell subsets. The CDR3 runs 15 residues. Trimming stripped 1 base from V and 2 bases from J, with 12 bases between. Germline-derived CDR1 and CDR2 are SGHVS and FQNEAQ. A UMI-containing oligonucleotide was joined by 3' ligation to the TCR cDNA template. Adult healthy volunteers gave 2.5 ml peripheral blood for whole-blood RNA. Reverse transcription used DNase-treated unsorted total RNA, aiming for 1 to 1000 ng. This clonotype was counted ten times or more. Four PCR rounds used nested alpha and beta constant region primers plus the SP2 primer. Reverse transcription of blood and skin TCR RNA was primed at alpha and beta constant regions. TCRdb recomputed calls from the 5' RACE reads with MiXCR, one row per CDR3 protein. Among more than 45,000 distinct CDR3 sequences, over 3.5% were seen once, and the ten largest hold around 0.84%.

The source of this sequence is a female donor in good health. This chain uses TRBV7-8 with TRBJ2-7; maybe TRBD1 (5 bases). This CDR3 reads CASSLGGQGPYEQYF. In DNA form, the CDR3 reads TGTGCCAGCAGCTTAGGAGGCCAGGGCCCCTACGAGCAGTACTTC.